Listed below are T cell receptor beta chains from one sample, sequenced in a study of OX40 agonist ivuxolimab in advanced cancers. TCRdb's copy holds only in-frame clones and misses some; the assay was immunoSEQ multiplex PCR. The sample has roughly 67,000 clones; roughly 80% are singletons. This specimen consisted of CD4+ or CD8+ T cells sorted from blood, obtained in a trial of the OX40 agonist ivuxolimab. The receptors stem from an adult with an advanced solid tumor such as melanoma, head and neck, liver or kidney cancer. Both conserved end residues are trimmed from each CDR3. Some rows have no size entry. The others give once, few or many, or a class for an expanded clone.

abundance	v_gene	CDR3aa
-	TRBV19	ASRRTFGYEQY
-	TRBV6-6	AGQANTEAF
-	TRBV6-5	ASSYSIRDPYEQY
-	TRBV5-5	ASSFGGGETQY
-	TRBV9	ASSAETGTSSTDTQY
-	TRBV7-8	ASRQYSAGNTIY
-	TRBV13	ASSYGLTGSTEAF
-	TRBV6-5	ASSYSPSGRQEQF
-	TRBV29-1	SVTGDRVGETQY
many	TRBV28	ASSFDVMVYEQY
-	TRBV11-2	ASGTRRWAKETQY